This T cell receptor (beta chain) was found in a study of brain T cells in children with intractable seizures. Study results and caveats: Pre- and post-surgery blood differed in depth, so pre-surgery absences may be undersampling. Viral specificity was inferred only from CDR3 similarity; HCMV serostatus was unknown.

TCRdb's table, derived via immunoSEQ multiplex PCR, lists solely in-frame clones and lacks some. The sample lists around 340,000 clones; approximately 93% were seen once. The CDR3 has 15 amino acids. Germline V gene lookup returns CDR1 SGDLS and CDR2 YYNGEE. The trim removed 4 bases at V and 2 bases at J, leaving 6 bases unmatched. With regard to this clone: Its target is unknown.

Sample time point: blood from clinic visit 5 months post-surgery; TSC patient then seizure free. Only cases whose brain tissue showed the highest T cell transcript signatures were sequenced. The sequence derives from a boy under three years old with tuberous sclerosis and intractable seizures. This specimen was peripheral blood, taken approximately 5 months after surgery. This chain joins TRBV9 and TRBJ2-7, with TRBD2 identical over 10 bases. The CDR3 protein is CASSPSLAGTYEQYF. In DNA, the CDR3 is TGTGCCAGCAGCCCATCACTAGCGGGGACCTACGAGCAGTACTTC.